In its sample, the clone carrying this TCR beta chain was seen many times. Its antigen is still unknown. From 15-18 subjects, each sequencing run yielded over 170 million TCR-beta sequences. TCRdb reanalysed the 5' RACE reads using MiXCR and keeps one entry per CDR3 protein. The sample consists of roughly 56,000 distinct CDR3 sequences, 9.5% to 12% of them appearing once. After removal of 2 bases from V and 7 bases from J, the junction contained 10 bases not matched to a gene. The germline CDR1 and CDR2 sequences are SGHKS and YYEKEE (reference sequence). The CDR3 sequence is 17 residues long. As healthy controls, volunteers from a blood bank in Maryland, USA, were used. It was from 2 million PBMCs stored at -80 C that the unsorted libraries were obtained. The record originates from a study of neurological immune-mediated disorders. Study-wide results and caveats: Multiple sclerosis patients had less TCR clonal expansion than even healthy controls, unlike HTLV-1-associated myelopathy.

The sequencing input was PBMCs. The TCR was taken from a man between 60 and 75 years old in good health. This chain connects TRBV5-5 to TRBJ2-1; 12 nucleotides align to TRBD2. The CDR3 nucleotides are TGTGCCAGCAGCTTAGCGACTAGCGGGGGAAAGAGGAATGAGCAGTTCTTC. Amino acid sequence: CASSLATSGGKRNEQFF.